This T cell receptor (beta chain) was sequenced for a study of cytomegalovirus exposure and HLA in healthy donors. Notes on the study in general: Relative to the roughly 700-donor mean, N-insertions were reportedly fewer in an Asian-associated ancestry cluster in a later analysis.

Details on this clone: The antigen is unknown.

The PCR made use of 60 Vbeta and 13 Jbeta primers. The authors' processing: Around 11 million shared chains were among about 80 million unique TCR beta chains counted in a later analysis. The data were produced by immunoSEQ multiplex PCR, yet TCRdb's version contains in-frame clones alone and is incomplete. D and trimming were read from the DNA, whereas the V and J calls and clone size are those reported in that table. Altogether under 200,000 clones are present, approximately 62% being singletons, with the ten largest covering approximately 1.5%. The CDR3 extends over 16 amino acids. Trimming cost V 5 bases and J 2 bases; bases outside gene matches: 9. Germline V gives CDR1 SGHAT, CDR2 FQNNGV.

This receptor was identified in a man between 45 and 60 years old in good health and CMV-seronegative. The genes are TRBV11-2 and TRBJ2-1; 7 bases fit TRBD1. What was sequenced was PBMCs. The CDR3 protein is CASSPIRQGPYNEQFF. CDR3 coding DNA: TGTGCCAGCAGCCCAATCCGACAGGGTCCCTACAATGAGCAGTTCTTC.